These 26 T cell receptor beta chains originate from one sample sequenced in a study of identical twins. TCRdb itself ran the 5' RACE reads through MiXCR, one entry per CDR3 protein. Of hundreds of thousands of distinct CDR3 sequences listed, 9% to 15% are singletons. This same sample was also taken into another study, of yellow fever vaccine responses in identical twins.

Sequencing was performed on CD8+ T cells sorted from blood. Receptors originate from a woman aged 18-29 years in good health.

J is TRBJ2-1 and V is TRBV7-9; D possibly corresponds to TRBD2 (5 bases). In germline, CDR1 is SEHNR, CDR2 FQNEAQ (reference sequence). Trimming shortened V by 3 bases and J by 9 bases, and 12 bases separated the two germline ends. There are 13 residues in the CDR3. The CDR3 loop is CASSLASPREQFF. The CDR3 DNA sequence: TGTGCCAGCAGCTTGGCTAGCCCCCGTGAGCAGTTCTTC.

The J gene is TRBJ1-5, the V gene TRBV12-3 or TRBV12-4; 8 bases map to TRBD1. The J segment lost 7 bases and the V segment lost 6 bases, leaving 5 bases of the junction unmatched. The CDR3 loop spans 13 amino acids. The CDR3 nucleotides read TGTGCCAGCAGCCAGGGGGCACGGCAGCCCCAGCATTTT. Residues: CASSQGARQPQHF.

This chain connects TRBV7-9 to TRBJ2-7; 10 bases fit TRBD1. This CDR3 has 15 residues. The germline CDR1 and CDR2 sequences are SEHNR and FQNEAQ (reference sequence). Trimming cost V 0 bases and J 5 bases; bases outside gene matches: 4. The CDR3 sequence: CASSLAGTGANEQYF. The CDR3 DNA reads as TGTGCCAGCAGCTTAGCCGGGACAGGGGCGAACGAGCAGTACTTC.

The chain is built from TRBV7-2 and TRBJ2-1, with 7 bases that match TRBD2. There are 15 residues in the CDR3. Germline values: CDR1 SGHTA, CDR2 FQGNSA. Trimming took 3 bases from V and 3 from J; bases not matched to a gene: 5. CDR3 amino acids: CASSFGGRFYNEQFF. CDR3 bases: TGTGCCAGCAGCTTCGGCGGGAGATTCTACAATGAGCAGTTCTTC.

J is TRBJ2-7 and V is TRBV7-3; the match to TRBD2 covers 7 bases. This CDR3 has 15 amino acids. From germline, CDR1 is SGHTA and CDR2 FQGTGA. With 5 bases clipped from V and 3 bases from J, the junction kept 10 bases outside the gene matches. For the CDR3, the DNA is TGTGCCAGCAGCCCGAAGGGCGGGAGAGACTACGAGCAGTACTTC. This translates into CASSPKGGRDYEQYF. The variable domain in full, completed from reference TRBV7-3 and TRBJ2-7, reads GAGVSQTPSNKVTEKGKYVELRCDPISGHTALYWYRQSLGQGPEFLIYFQGTGAADDSGLPNDRFFAVRPEGSVSTLKIQRTERGDSAVYLCASSPKGGRDYEQYFGPGTRLTVT.

To note about this clonotype: With a much larger clone just one base away, this may be a read error. This chain links TRBV4-1 with TRBJ2-2; no clear D. Germline V gives CDR1 MGHRA, CDR2 YSYEKL. The CDR3 consists of 13 residues. Here the CDR3 reads CACSQSSGGELFF. The CDR3 DNA is TGCGCCTGCAGCCAGTCTTCCGGCGGGGAGCTGTTTTTT.

Many counts were recorded for this clonotype. The rearrangement joins TRBV20-1 to TRBJ2-1; TRBD2 matches 7 bases. The CDR3 has 15 residues. V trimming: 1 base; J trimming: 3 bases; junction bases outside the gene matches: 6. Germline CDR1 reads DFQATT; CDR2 reads SNEGSKA (reference sequence). The CDR3 sequence is CSARGGTSVYNEQFF. In DNA form, the CDR3 reads TGCAGTGCTAGAGGTGGAACTAGCGTCTACAATGAGCAGTTCTTC.

This clonotype was found many times. The chain uses TRBV12-3 or TRBV12-4 and TRBJ2-1; no clear D gene. Trimming cost V 10 bases and J 0 bases, with 10 bases left between them. The CDR3 covers 13 residues. CDR3 protein: CAIAYSSYNEQFF. As DNA, the CDR3 is TGTGCCATCGCTTACAGCTCCTACAATGAGCAGTTCTTC.

For the CDR3, the DNA is TGTGCCACCAGCAGAGATCGGCACTGGACAGGGGAGGAGACCCAGTACTTC. Translating it yields CATSRDRHWTGEETQYF. The chain employs TRBV15 and TRBJ2-5; 9 bases map to TRBD1. The CDR3 runs 17 residues. V shed 0 bases and J 5 bases; nucleotides not matched to a gene: 10. The germline V gene encodes CDR1 LNHNV and CDR2 YYDKDF (reference sequence).

This chain connects TRBV28 to TRBJ2-1; 10 bases fit TRBD2. Germline-derived CDR1 and CDR2 are MDHEN and SYDVKM. V lost 5 bases and J lost 3; bases outside the gene matches: 4. The CDR3 length is 15 residues. In nucleotides, the CDR3 is TGTGCCAGCAGTCAACTAGCGGGGAACTACAATGAGCAGTTCTTC. It codes for CASSQLAGNYNEQFF.

This clonotype was recorded only once. The chain combines TRBV9 with TRBJ2-2; TRBD1 matches 8 bases. This CDR3 has 16 residues. The V gene end was trimmed by 4 bases and the J gene end by 0 bases; junction bases not matched to a gene: 5. Per germline, CDR1 SGDLS and CDR2 YYNGEE. The CDR3 loop reads CASSPWTGTNTGELFF. The CDR3 bases are TGTGCCAGCAGCCCCTGGACAGGGACGAACACCGGGGAGCTGTTTTTT. Combining the CDR3 with reference TRBV9 and TRBJ2-2 gives the whole variable domain DSGVTQTPKHLITATGQRVTLRCSPRSGDLSVYWYQQSLDQGLQFLIQYYNGEERAKGNILERFSAQQFPDLHSELNLSSLELGDSALYFCASSPWTGTNTGELFFGEGSRLTVL.

The rearrangement links TRBV5-6 to TRBJ1-2; TRBD1 matches 12 bases. V lost 1 base, J lost 5 bases, and 9 bases stayed unmatched. Germline loops: CDR1 SGHDT, CDR2 YYEEEE. The CDR3 loop spans 17 amino acids. The CDR3 here is CASSLILGDRGPYGYTF. DNA for the CDR3: TGTGCCAGCAGCTTGATCTTAGGGGACAGGGGGCCTTATGGCTACACCTTC.

At least ten counts were recorded for this clonotype. This chain connects TRBV3-1 to TRBJ2-3, with 10 bases lining up with TRBD1. The germline gives CDR1 LGHDT, CDR2 YNNKEL (reference sequence). V lost 5 bases, J lost 4 bases, and 6 bases stayed unmatched. This CDR3 has 15 residues. The CDR3 is CASSEGTGEADTQYF. Here the CDR3 DNA reads TGTGCCAGCAGCGAAGGGACAGGGGAGGCAGATACGCAGTATTTT.

J is TRBJ2-7 and V is TRBV11-2; D perhaps matches TRBD2 (6 bases). The CDR3 has 14 residues. V shed 0 bases and J shed 6 bases, with 12 bases lying between them. CDR1 and CDR2 from the germline V gene are SGHAT and FQNNGV. The CDR3 DNA follows: TGTGCCAGCAGCTTAGATCCGGGAGCTCTCGAGCAGTACTTC. This codes for CASSLDPGALEQYF.

This chain joins TRBV12-3 or TRBV12-4 and TRBJ2-1, with D unresolved. V lost 5 bases and J lost 8, with 4 bases in between. The length of the CDR3 is 10 residues. The CDR3 region is CASSQDEQFF. CDR3 coding DNA: TGTGCCAGCAGTCAGGATGAGCAGTTCTTC.

This clonotype was seen a few times. The chain couples TRBV29-1 to TRBJ2-7; 11 positions agree with TRBD1. The germline gives CDR1 SQVTM, CDR2 ANQGSEA. The CDR3 covers 12 residues. The V gene end was trimmed by 7 bases and the J gene end by 6 bases; junction bases not matched to a gene: 5. CDR3 nucleotides: TGCAGCGCTGGACAGGGGGCGGTCGAGCAGTACTTC. Its protein is CSAGQGAVEQYF.

The table lists this clonotype with a few counts. The V and J genes are TRBV2 and TRBJ1-2, with a possible D match to TRBD1 (6 bases). The CDR3 is 12 residues long. The germline V gene encodes CDR1 SNHLY and CDR2 FYNNEI. Trimming shortened V by 10 bases and J by 5 bases, and 14 bases separated the two germline ends. The CDR3 DNA reads TGTGCCATCGGGGGGACACCTTATGGCTACACCTTC. The encoded protein is CAIGGTPYGYTF.

This clonotype showed up just a few times. Its ends do not fully match the called genes, so a read error is possible. V usage is TRBV20-1 and J usage is TRBJ1-2; no reliable D call. The CDR3 is 11 amino acids. Germline values: CDR1 DFQATT, CDR2 SNEGSKA (reference sequence). In nucleotides, the CDR3 is TGCAGTGCTCGAGAGGGTTATGGCTACACCTTC. Translated, it gives CSAREGYGYTF.

The V call is TRBV19, the J call TRBJ2-1; 9 bases fit TRBD2. Germline V gene data show CDR1 as LNHDA and CDR2 as SQIVND (reference sequence). The CDR3 loop spans 15 amino acids. V lost 3 bases, J lost 4 bases, and 4 bases stayed unmatched. CDR3 sequence (DNA): TGTGCCAGTAGTATGTCTAGCGGGGATTACAATGAGCAGTTCTTC. Translated, it gives CASSMSSGDYNEQFF.

This clonotype was detected only a few times. The V and J genes are TRBV6-1 and TRBJ1-6, with 8 bases that match TRBD1. CDR3 size: 13 residues. CDR1 is MNHNS and CDR2 is SASEGT in the germline V gene. V was clipped by 8 bases and J by 7 bases; unmatched bases: 4. CDR3 sequence reads: CASPDRENSPLHF. Written as DNA, the CDR3 is TGTGCCAGCCCGGACAGGGAGAATTCACCCCTCCACTTT.

The gene calls are TRBV5-1 and TRBJ2-1; D is undetermined. Per the germline V gene, CDR1 is SGHRS and CDR2 is YFSETQ. This CDR3 comprises 15 residues. Trimming took off 0 bases at V and 0 bases at J, with 7 bases between the two ends. Written as DNA, the CDR3 is TGCGCCAGCAGCTTGGACTCGTTCTCCTACAATGAGCAGTTCTTC. It translates to CASSLDSFSYNEQFF. Using reference TRBV5-1 and TRBJ2-1 for the parts outside the CDR3, the full variable domain is KAGVTQTPRYLIKTRGQQVTLSCSPISGHRSVSWYQQTPGQGLQFLFEYFSETQRNKGNFPGRFSGRQFSNSRSEMNVSTLELGDSALYLCASSLDSFSYNEQFFGPGTRLTVL.

This clonotype was counted a few times. The V gene is TRBV25-1, the J gene TRBJ1-4; 11 nucleotides line up with TRBD1. There are 17 residues in the CDR3. J lost 3 bases, V lost 6 bases, and 9 bases had no gene match. The germline CDR1 and CDR2 sequences are MGHDK and SYGVNS. The CDR3 nucleotides are TGTGCCAGCAGCCTGGACAGGGGGCGTGAGGCTAATGAAAAACTGTTTTTT. This sequence encodes CASSLDRGREANEKLFF.

The chain links TRBV19 to TRBJ1-4, with 7 bases lining up with TRBD1. J was trimmed by 5 bases and V by 6 bases; bases with no gene match: 12. The CDR3 spans 16 residues. The germline V gene encodes CDR1 LNHDA and CDR2 SQIVND (reference sequence). The CDR3 DNA reads as TGTGCCAGTAGCTCAACAGGGGAAATATGGAATGAAAAACTGTTTTTT. As protein: CASSSTGEIWNEKLFF.

This clonotype was picked up many times. CDR3 protein: CSVPITGPGTEAFF. The CDR3 nucleotides are TGCAGCGTCCCCATAACAGGTCCAGGCACTGAAGCTTTCTTT. The chain uses TRBV29-1 and TRBJ1-1; D might be TRBD1 (5 bases). The CDR3 loop spans 14 amino acids. Germline assignment: CDR1 SQVTM and CDR2 ANQGSEA. V was trimmed by 6 bases and J by 4 bases, leaving 18 bases between them.

This clonotype was detected only a few times. The chain links TRBV7-9 to TRBJ2-2; D remains ambiguous. V lost 5 bases to trimming and J lost 3 bases, with 13 bases between them. The CDR3 spans 15 residues. Germline CDR1 and CDR2: SEHNR and FQNEAQ (reference sequence). In DNA, the CDR3 is TGTGCCAGCAGCCTGTGGACCCAAGACACCGGGGAGCTGTTTTTT. Translating it yields CASSLWTQDTGELFF.

This clonotype was counted at least ten times. V gene TRBV10-3 combines with J gene TRBJ2-7; D gene unclear. Germline values: CDR1 ENHRY, CDR2 SYGVKD. The CDR3 runs 13 residues. V shed 2 bases and J shed 5 bases, with 10 bases lying between them. CDR3 region: CAISESGIDEQYF. In nucleotides, the CDR3 is TGTGCCATCAGTGAGAGTGGGATCGACGAGCAGTACTTC.